This paragraph covers one T cell receptor (beta chain) sequence. Its antigen is unidentified. Assay used: immunoSEQ multiplex PCR; TCRdb lists only in-frame clones, some missing. The table has about 34,000 clones, around 85% seen once. The sample belongs to a study of OX40 agonist ivuxolimab in advanced cancers. Trimming shortened V by 4 bases and J by 4 bases, and 12 bases separated the two germline ends. From germline, CDR1 is SGHTA and CDR2 FQGNSA. The CDR3 contains 14 residues. Patients were excluded for autoimmune disease history or systemic immunosuppression. Study-wide points: Antigens targeted by the expanded peripheral T cells were not determined. Both CD4+ and CD8+ T cell populations in blood had undergone clonal expansion by week 6 at 0.1 to 3.0 mg/kg. Compared with CD4+, CD8+ T cells on average had more expanded clones.

This clonotype was sampled from an adult with an advanced solid tumor such as melanoma, head and neck, liver or kidney cancer. The source was CD4+ or CD8+ T cells sorted from blood, collected in a trial of the OX40 agonist ivuxolimab. V usage is TRBV7-2 and J usage is TRBJ2-3, with unresolved D. CDR3 sequence reads: CASSSTDLADTQYF. As DNA, the CDR3 is TGTGCCAGCAGCTCTACGGATTTAGCAGATACGCAGTATTTT.